The sample holds a few counts of the clone carrying this T cell receptor beta chain. The antigen is undetermined. The record originates from a study of identical twins. Overall study findings and caveats: Invariant MAIT and iNKT cells may have partly biased zero-insertion analyses. The analysis was cross-sectional rather than longitudinal within donors.

TCRdb fed the 5' RACE reads into MiXCR, producing one record per CDR3 protein. The sample holds 1.5 million or so distinct CDR3 sequences, under 35% seen once. The clonotype was recovered from a newborn girl in good health. Material: cord blood.

The CDR3 region has the DNA TGCGCCAGCAGGCTGACTAGGTTGGAGACCCAGTACTTC. It is translated as CASRLTRLETQYF. The chain uses TRBV5-1 and TRBJ2-5; perhaps TRBD2 as D (6 bases). The germline V and J ends were trimmed by 5 bases and 5 bases, with 13 bases remaining between them. Germline V gene lookup returns CDR1 SGHRS and CDR2 YFSETQ. This CDR3 has 13 residues.